This T cell receptor beta chain was observed in a study of T cell changes during pregnancy in multiple sclerosis. V was pared by 7 bases and J by 5 bases, with 11 bases of the junction left unmatched. This CDR3 region has 14 residues. Germline CDR1 reads LNHDA; CDR2 reads SQIVND (reference sequence). Measured with immunoSEQ multiplex PCR; TCRdb has only the in-frame clones, and not every one. This table has roughly 40,000 clones, 80% to 95% appearing once. This sample comprised CD4+ T cells from peripheral blood mononuclear cells, obtained in the third trimester of pregnancy. V is TRBV19 and J is TRBJ2-7; 7 bases agree with TRBD1. This clonotype originated in a female donor with multiple sclerosis, enrolled in a pregnancy study. CDR3 coding DNA: TGTGCCAGTACCTCGGACAGGTTGTCCCACGAGCAGTACTTC. Translation gives CASTSDRLSHEQYF.